Listed here is a single T cell receptor beta chain. The antigen remains unidentified. The CDR3 sequence is 16 residues long. J was trimmed by 4 bases and V by 0 bases; bases with no gene match: 8. Germline-derived CDR1 and CDR2 are SGHKS and YYEKEE (reference sequence). Sequencing used immunoSEQ multiplex PCR; TCRdb keeps in-frame clones, though not all of them. The data hold some 140,000 clones, with around 89% observed a single time. This sample was taken from a study of T cells in localized non-small cell lung cancer. Overall study results and limits: Appearances in adjacent lung were noted for a median about 60 of the top 100 tumor clones.

The clonotype comes from a female donor at least 60 years old with stage I lung adenocarcinoma. The chain recombines TRBV5-5 with TRBJ1-2, with 8 bases lining up with TRBD1. The input for sequencing was peripheral blood, taken before any cancer treatment. CDR3 protein: CASSLGLGQGGYGYTF. CDR3 coding DNA: TGTGCCAGCAGCTTGGGACTCGGACAGGGAGGCTATGGCTACACCTTC.